The rows below give T cell receptor beta chains drawn from one sample of a study of T-cell reconstitution after alpha-beta-depleted transplantation in children. From the PCR reads, TCRdb called clonotypes with MiXCR, one entry per CDR3 protein. The sample carries just over 950,000 distinct CDR3 sequences, about 29% recorded once. The starting material was PBMCs, mostly from graft donor cells, obtained 360 days after TCRalphabeta/CD19-depleted stem cell transplant. These TCRs come from a boy younger than two who had a stem cell transplant for SCID, so the T cells may come from the graft donor. Each CDR3 is given with its conserved first and last residue. A D gene is named only where the DNA matches it firmly. Rows give clone size only sometimes, using once, few, many, or a class for an expanded clone.

v_gene,abundance,len,j_gene,d_gene,CDR3aa,CDR3nt
TRBV27,NA,15,TRBJ2-7,TRBD1,CASSPRTGLWYEQYF,TGTGCCAGCAGTCCCCGGACAGGGCTATGGTACGAGCAGTACTTC
TRBV4-3,NA,15,TRBJ2-2,NA,CASSQDNVDTGELFF,TGCGCCAGCAGCCAAGATAACGTGGATACCGGGGAGCTGTTTTTT
TRBV15,NA,16,TRBJ2-7,NA,CATSRGLGGVLWEQYF,TGTGCCACCAGCAGGGGATTGGGCGGGGTGCTATGGGAGCAGTACTTC
TRBV10-3,NA,14,TRBJ2-2,NA,CAEHPHGNTGELFF,TGTGCCGAACACCCACACGGAAACACCGGGGAGCTGTTTTTT
TRBV5-1,few,12,TRBJ1-3,NA,CASSGPTDTIYF,TGCGCCAGCAGCGGTCCTACGGACACCATATATTTT
TRBV24-1,few,15,TRBJ1-2,TRBD1,CATSDSGTGTRGYTF,TGTGCCACCAGTGATTCCGGGACAGGGACTCGTGGCTACACCTTC
TRBV20-1,many,12,TRBJ2-1,TRBD1,CSAHPDRPEQFF,TGCAGTGCCCACCCGGACAGGCCAGAGCAGTTCTTC
TRBV24-1,NA,19,TRBJ1-2,NA,CATSERAGVEVPLGDGYTF,TGTGCCACCAGTGAGAGGGCAGGAGTTGAGGTACCGTTGGGGGATGGCTACACCTTC
TRBV28,NA,20,TRBJ2-5,TRBD1,CASSYPLRAGDRVEVKTQYF,TGTGCCAGCAGTTACCCCTTGAGGGCTGGGGACAGGGTTGAGGTGAAGACCCAGTACTTC
TRBV5-1,once,14,TRBJ2-3,NA,CASSFPSPTDTQYF,TGCGCCAGCAGCTTCCCGTCGCCGACAGATACGCAGTATTTT
TRBV6-5,few,16,TRBJ1-6,NA,CAASSRGGIGDSPLHF,TGTGCCGCATCGTCCAGGGGAGGTATTGGAGATTCACCCCTCCACTTT
TRBV12-3/TRBV12-4,few,14,TRBJ2-4,NA,CASSLGTAKNIQYF,TGTGCCAGCAGTTTAGGGACAGCGAAAAACATTCAGTACTTC
TRBV18,NA,14,TRBJ2-2,NA,CASSPAHQGGELFF,TGTGCCAGCTCCCCGGCGCATCAAGGCGGGGAGCTGTTTTTT
TRBV20-1,NA,16,TRBJ1-4,NA,CSARGGLQRKSEKLFF,TGCAGTGCTAGGGGAGGCCTACAAAGAAAAAGCGAAAAACTGTTTTTT
TRBV20-1,once,16,TRBJ2-1,NA,CSAPFYRPPSYNEQFF,TGCAGTGCTCCCTTTTACAGGCCACCTTCCTACAATGAGCAGTTCTTC
TRBV6-5,few,15,TRBJ1-1,TRBD1,CASSYSRTGNTEAFF,TGTGCCAGCAGTTACTCGAGGACAGGGAACACTGAAGCTTTCTTT
TRBV5-1,NA,15,TRBJ1-3,NA,CASSLMGSVGNTIYF,TGCGCCAGCAGCTTGATGGGATCAGTTGGAAACACCATATATTTT
TRBV20-1,NA,14,TRBJ1-3,NA,CSASGQGSRNTIYF,TGCAGTGCTAGTGGTCAGGGGAGTAGGAACACCATATATTTT
TRBV15,few,16,TRBJ2-3,NA,CATSNEGGWGTDTQYF,TGTGCCACCAGCAACGAGGGAGGATGGGGCACAGATACGCAGTATTTT
TRBV29-1,NA,12,TRBJ2-2,NA,CSVRQNTGELFF,TGCAGCGTTCGACAGAACACCGGGGAGCTGTTTTTT
TRBV12-3/TRBV12-4,NA,14,TRBJ2-4,NA,CASRGDNRINIQYF,TGTGCCAGCAGGGGGGATAACCGTATAAACATTCAGTACTTC
TRBV24-1,NA,14,TRBJ2-5,TRBD1,CATSGGTGEETQYF,TGTGCCACCAGTGGCGGGACAGGGGAAGAGACCCAGTACTTC
TRBV28,NA,16,TRBJ2-5,TRBD2,CASSNIDGGDQETQYF,TGTGCCAGCAGTAATATCGACGGGGGGGACCAAGAGACCCAGTACTTC
TRBV6-1,NA,14,TRBJ1-3,NA,CASSQGVQGNTIYF,TGTGCCAGCAGTCAGGGAGTCCAAGGAAACACCATATATTTT
TRBV5-1,NA,15,TRBJ2-6,TRBD1,CASSLDGQGPGVLTF,TGCGCCAGCAGCTTGGACGGACAGGGCCCAGGCGTCCTGACTTTC
TRBV28,few,12,TRBJ2-1,NA,CASSFRFDEQFF,TGTGCCAGCAGTTTCCGTTTCGATGAGCAGTTCTTC
TRBV6-5,NA,15,TRBJ2-2,NA,CASSYSIAGTGELFF,TGTGCCAGCAGTTACTCGATCGCGGGCACCGGGGAGCTGTTTTTT
TRBV15,NA,16,TRBJ2-5,TRBD2,CATSRAVAGYQETQYF,TGTGCCACCAGCAGAGCGGTAGCGGGGTACCAAGAGACCCAGTACTTC
TRBV10-3,NA,14,TRBJ2-7,TRBD1,CAISEGGQVGSLYF,TGTGCCATCAGTGAGGGGGGACAGGTGGGCTCGTTGTACTTC
TRBV4-3,few,16,TRBJ1-3,NA,CASSQDTWSSGNTIYF,TGCGCCAGCAGCCAAGATACATGGAGCTCTGGAAACACCATATATTTT
TRBV4-2,few,15,TRBJ2-1,NA,CASSTGVGSYNEQFF,TGTGCCAGCAGCACCGGGGTGGGGTCCTACAATGAGCAGTTCTTC
TRBV7-7,NA,15,TRBJ2-3,TRBD1,CASSLTGGASDTQYF,TGTGCCAGCAGCTTAACAGGGGGCGCATCAGATACGCAGTATTTT
TRBV29-1,NA,15,TRBJ2-3,NA,CSVGGEVAHTDTQYF,TGCAGCGTTGGTGGCGAAGTAGCCCACACAGATACGCAGTATTTT
TRBV7-8,NA,16,TRBJ2-3,NA,CASSLARSSSTDTQYF,TGTGCCAGCAGCTTAGCGCGGAGTTCTAGCACAGATACGCAGTATTTT
TRBV7-2,NA,16,TRBJ2-7,TRBD1,CASSRPVDRVTYEQYF,TGTGCCAGCAGCCGTCCCGTCGACAGGGTCACCTACGAGCAGTACTTC
TRBV4-2,NA,19,TRBJ2-2,NA,CASSQEGNLWGANTGELFF,TGTGCCAGCAGCCAAGAGGGGAATTTGTGGGGCGCGAACACCGGGGAGCTGTTTTTT
TRBV20-1,NA,13,TRBJ2-5,TRBD2,CSAPPSGQETQYF,TGCAGTGCTCCCCCTAGCGGCCAAGAGACCCAGTACTTC
TRBV5-1,NA,14,TRBJ2-2,TRBD2,CASTSGGNTGELFF,TGCGCCAGCACCTCGGGAGGGAACACCGGGGAGCTGTTTTTT
TRBV2,many,14,TRBJ1-4,NA,CASSVGSSNEKLFF,TGTGCCAGCAGTGTAGGCTCGTCTAATGAAAAACTGTTTTTT
TRBV29-1,few,9,TRBJ2-3,NA,CSVEDGKYF,TGCAGCGTTGAAGATGGCAAGTATTTT
TRBV2,few,15,TRBJ2-7,TRBD1,CASSEPGQRTYEQYF,TGTGCCAGCAGTGAACCGGGACAGAGAACCTACGAGCAGTACTTC
TRBV6-1,few,14,TRBJ2-2,NA,CASNSGSTTGELFF,TGTGCCAGCAACTCAGGGAGTACCACCGGGGAGCTGTTTTTT
TRBV7-8,few,18,TRBJ1-2,TRBD1,CASSFRGTGALSLYGYTF,TGTGCCAGCAGCTTCCGAGGGACAGGGGCCCTCTCGCTTTATGGCTACACCTTC
TRBV5-1,few,15,TRBJ2-3,NA,CASSLRGDVTDTQYF,TGCGCCAGCAGCTTGCGAGGCGACGTAACAGATACGCAGTATTTT
TRBV27,few,16,TRBJ1-1,TRBD1,CASRKGQGMRDTEAFF,TGTGCCAGCAGGAAAGGACAGGGAATGAGGGACACTGAAGCTTTCTTT
TRBV29-1,NA,13,TRBJ2-1,NA,CSVTGSSYNEQFF,TGCAGCGTTACAGGGAGCTCCTACAATGAGCAGTTCTTC
TRBV3-1,few,14,TRBJ2-3,NA,CASSQDTGADTQYF,TGTGCCAGCAGCCAGGACACAGGCGCAGATACGCAGTATTTT
TRBV5-1,few,18,TRBJ2-7,NA,CASSLAPNSGDLSYEQYF,TGCGCCAGCAGCTTGGCTCCAAATAGCGGTGATCTCTCCTACGAGCAGTACTTC
TRBV6-5,NA,16,TRBJ2-5,TRBD2,CASSYHSGDPQETQYF,TGTGCCAGCAGTTACCATAGCGGGGACCCACAAGAGACCCAGTACTTC
TRBV9,many,15,TRBJ2-1,TRBD2,CASSPLSGVVNEQFF,TGTGCCAGCAGCCCACTTAGCGGGGTAGTAAATGAGCAGTTCTTC
TRBV12-3/TRBV12-4,NA,16,TRBJ2-3,TRBD1,CASSLGITGVTDTQYF,TGTGCCAGCAGTTTGGGAATTACAGGGGTAACAGATACGCAGTATTTT
TRBV4-1,few,17,TRBJ2-5,TRBD1,CASSQDMDRVLQETQYF,TGCGCCAGCAGCCAAGACATGGACAGGGTCCTACAAGAGACCCAGTACTTC
TRBV12-3/TRBV12-4,once,14,TRBJ2-7,NA,CASSLRLGRDEQYF,TGTGCCAGCAGTTTACGGCTCGGAAGGGACGAGCAGTACTTC
TRBV28,NA,14,TRBJ1-5,TRBD1,CASSSPNRGSPQHF,TGTGCCAGCAGTTCCCCCAACAGGGGGTCGCCCCAGCATTTT